The next 22 T cell receptor beta chains were all read from a single sample in a study of T-cell memory formation after mild COVID-19. MiXCR, applied by TCRdb to the 5' RACE reads, yields one record per CDR3 protein. Of roughly 250,000 distinct CDR3 sequences detected, around 15% appear once; the ten largest clones hold around 21%. The specimen sequenced was PBMCs or a T cell subset sorted from them (not recorded which). These receptors were collected from a man between 18 and 35 years old who had mild COVID-19 (a few samples of this study predate the infection). Cell type and time point are not known.

The CDR3 loop is CASSPRQGQNNEQFF. The CDR3 bases are TGTGCCAGCAGTCCCCGACAGGGACAAAACAATGAGCAGTTCTTC. The chain links TRBV6-1 to TRBJ2-1; 7 nucleotides align to TRBD1. Germline V CDR1 and CDR2: MNHNS, SASEGT. The CDR3 has 15 residues. With 5 bases clipped from V and 5 bases from J, the junction kept 9 bases outside the gene matches.

In this sample, this clonotype turned up once. The gene calls are TRBV24-1 and TRBJ1-2; weak D call: TRBD1 (5 bases). CDR3 length equals 14 residues. V was shortened by 2 bases and J by 3 bases, with 9 bases between the two germline ends. Per the germline V gene, CDR1 is KGHDR and CDR2 is SFDVKD. CDR3 protein: CATSDSGRDYGYTF. The CDR3 nucleotides read TGTGCCACCAGTGATTCAGGGCGTGACTATGGCTACACCTTC.

The chain has TRBV7-3 and TRBJ1-1; D remains ambiguous. The CDR3 contains 12 residues. Germline-derived CDR1 and CDR2 are SGHTA and FQGTGA. Trimming removed 5 bases at V and 7 bases at J, with 11 bases between. Here the CDR3 DNA reads TGTGCCAGCAGCCCCGGAGGAAGTGAAGCTTTCTTT. As protein: CASSPGGSEAFF. The full variable domain, with the rest looked up from reference TRBV7-3 and TRBJ1-1, is GAGVSQTPSNKVTEKGKYVELRCDPISGHTALYWYRQSLGQGPEFLIYFQGTGAADDSGLPNDRFFAVRPEGSVSTLKIQRTERGDSAVYLCASSPGGSEAFFGQGTRLTVV.

This clonotype turned up a few times. The gene calls are TRBV7-2 and TRBJ2-5; TRBD1 might be the D (6 bases). The germline V and J ends were trimmed by 3 bases and 5 bases, with 13 bases remaining between them. CDR1 SGHTA and CDR2 FQGNSA come from the germline V gene. The CDR3 contains 14 residues. The CDR3 region has the DNA TGTGCCAGCAGCTTTTGGACAGTTCGGGAGACCCAGTACTTC. It specifies CASSFWTVRETQYF.

The sample holds many counts of this clonotype. V and J are TRBV5-1 and TRBJ2-3, with 9 bases aligning to TRBD2. Germline V CDR1 and CDR2: SGHRS, YFSETQ. V lost 4 bases and J lost 0; bases outside the gene matches: 6. The CDR3 sequence is 16 residues long. The CDR3 loop is CASSPTLAGSTDTQYF. CDR3 nucleotides: TGCGCCAGCAGCCCGACTCTAGCGGGGAGCACAGATACGCAGTATTTT.

This clonotype was counted between two and nine times. The chain has TRBV4-3 and TRBJ2-1, with TRBD2 matching over 7 bases. Germline loops: CDR1 LGHNA, CDR2 YSLEER. Trimming cost V 1 base and J 5 bases; bases outside gene matches: 8. This CDR3 has 16 residues. The CDR3 DNA follows: TGCGCCAGCAGCCAAGGTGGGGCGGCGGGGGACAATGAGCAGTTCTTC. Its protein is CASSQGGAAGDNEQFF.

V is TRBV12-3 or TRBV12-4 and J is TRBJ1-1; 7 positions agree with TRBD1. The CDR3 contains 14 residues. V shed 5 bases and J 3 bases; nucleotides not matched to a gene: 6. In nucleotides, the CDR3 is TGTGCCAGCAGTCCTAGACAGGGTCACACTGAAGCTTTCTTT. Protein product: CASSPRQGHTEAFF.

This clonotype showed up just a few times. The chain links TRBV7-9 to TRBJ1-6, with 8 nucleotides matching TRBD1. CDR1 is SEHNR and CDR2 is FQNEAQ in the germline V gene (reference sequence). J lost 9 bases, V lost 3 bases, and 4 bases had no gene match. This CDR3 has 14 residues. The CDR3 region is CASSLTGAGSPLHF. CDR3 nucleotides: TGTGCCAGCAGCTTGACAGGGGCTGGTTCACCCCTCCACTTT.

Remarks on this clonotype: At one boundary the junction diverges from the germline segment, which might be a read error. This chain links TRBV7-9 with TRBJ2-7; D gene ambiguous. The CDR3 covers 16 residues. Looked up from germline, CDR1 is SEHNR and CDR2 is FQNEAQ (reference sequence). CDR3 coding DNA: TGTGCCAGCAGCCCCCCCTCGAATTCACTCTCCTTCGAGCAGTACTTC. Residues: CASSPPSNSLSFEQYF.

This sequence joins TRBV6-2 or TRBV6-3 and TRBJ2-7, with TRBD1 matching 8 bases. The germline V gene has CDR1 MNHEY and CDR2 SVGEGT. The trim removed 0 bases at V and 9 bases at J, leaving 4 bases unmatched. The CDR3 extends over 13 amino acids. CDR3 sequence reads: CASSYSDRVGQYV. CDR3 DNA sequence: TGTGCCAGCAGTTACTCGGACAGGGTCGGGCAGTACGTC.

This chain links TRBV5-1 with TRBJ1-5, with D hard to call. Trimming took off 0 bases at V and 4 bases at J, with 11 bases between the two ends. CDR1 is SGHRS and CDR2 is YFSETQ in the germline V gene. The CDR3 has 15 residues. The CDR3 coding sequence is TGCGCCAGCAGCTTGGACTGGCAAGGGAATCAGCCCCAGCATTTT. Encoded protein: CASSLDWQGNQPQHF.

The chain couples TRBV6-6 to TRBJ2-5; 9 nucleotides align to TRBD2. Per the germline V gene, CDR1 is MNHNY and CDR2 is SVGAGI (reference sequence). Trimming took 5 bases from V and 2 from J; bases not matched to a gene: 12. The CDR3 has 17 amino acids. The DNA of the CDR3 is TGTGCCAGCAGTCCTCCGCGCGGGGGGGGCAGACAAGAGACCCAGTACTTC. Its protein is CASSPPRGGGRQETQYF.

This clonotype was seen only a few times. This sequence joins TRBV29-1 and TRBJ2-5, with D perhaps matching TRBD2 (5 bases). V lost 0 bases to trimming and J lost 9 bases, with 17 bases between them. CDR1 and CDR2 (germline): SQVTM, ANQGSEA. The length of the CDR3 is 14 residues. The CDR3: CSVEEGNRGAAQYF. The CDR3 nucleotides are TGCAGCGTTGAAGAGGGCAACCGAGGAGCGGCCCAGTACTTC.

This clonotype was seen at least ten times. The chain is built from TRBV5-1 and TRBJ2-7, with D perhaps TRBD2 (6 bases). Germline CDR1 reads SGHRS; CDR2 reads YFSETQ. V was shortened by 0 bases and J by 2 bases, with 9 bases between the two germline ends. This CDR3 spans 14 amino acids. CDR3 residues: CASSLAAGTYEQYF. The CDR3 region has the DNA TGCGCCAGCAGCTTGGCCGCGGGGACCTACGAGCAGTACTTC.

The chain uses TRBV5-1 and TRBJ2-3, with 9 bases lining up with TRBD1. CDR1 is SGHRS, CDR2 YFSETQ, per germline. This CDR3 has 15 residues. V shed 4 bases and J 6 bases; nucleotides not matched to a gene: 9. The CDR3 nucleotides are TGCGCCAGCAGCAGGGGGACAGGGACCCCGGATACGCAGTATTTT. This gives the protein CASSRGTGTPDTQYF.

V usage is TRBV12-3 or TRBV12-4 and J usage is TRBJ2-2; no clear D gene. The ends were cut back, 6 bases at V and 4 bases at J, with 12 bases in the middle. The CDR3 is made up of 14 amino acids. CDR3 DNA sequence: TGTGCCAGCAGCGCTCGAGTGGGCACCGGGGAGCTGTTTTTT. Amino acid sequence: CASSARVGTGELFF.

The CDR3 nucleotides are TGTGCCATCAGTGAGGAGAACCACACTGAAGCTTTCTTT. Protein product: CAISEENHTEAFF. The chain recombines TRBV10-3 with TRBJ1-1; D unclear. Germline CDR1 ENHRY, CDR2 SYGVKD. The CDR3 totals 13 residues. Trimming removed 2 bases at V and 3 bases at J, with 7 bases between.

The chain carries TRBV13 and TRBJ2-1; 9 bases match TRBD2. From germline, CDR1 is PRHDT and CDR2 FYEKMQ (reference sequence). V shed 5 bases, J shed 7 bases, and the junction held 6 bases outside the gene matches. CDR3 size: 14 residues. Here the CDR3 DNA reads TGTGCCAGCAGCCCTCGGACTAGCGTGAATGAGCAGTTCTTC. Its translation: CASSPRTSVNEQFF. Full variable domain (outside the CDR3, taken from reference TRBV13 and TRBJ2-1): AAGVIQSPRHLIKEKRETATLKCYPIPRHDTVYWYQQGPGQDPQFLISFYEKMQSDKGSIPDRFSAQQFSDYHSELNMSSLELGDSALYFCASSPRTSVNEQFFGPGTRLTVL.

V gene TRBV6-5 combines with J gene TRBJ2-7, with D uncertain. Germline loops: CDR1 MNHEY, CDR2 SVGAGI. Trimming pared 6 bases from V and 6 bases from J, leaving 21 bases between. The CDR3 covers 15 residues. In DNA, the CDR3 is TGTGCCAGCAGGAAAAACGGGCTTACTTGGGGCGAGCAGTACGTC. Its protein product is CASRKNGLTWGEQYV.

The DNA of the CDR3 is TGTGCCAGCAGGTCGGGGGACTCCTACAATGAGCAGTTCTTC. Its translation: CASRSGDSYNEQFF. The chain couples TRBV6-2 or TRBV6-3 to TRBJ2-1; tentatively, D is TRBD2 (6 bases). The V gene lost 6 bases and the J gene lost 0 bases, with 9 bases spanning the gap. Per the germline V gene, CDR1 is MNHEY and CDR2 is SVGEGT. The CDR3 is 14 residues long.

The V and J genes are TRBV29-1 and TRBJ1-2; TRBD1 agrees at 7 bases. The CDR3 is made up of 15 amino acids. Germline assignment: CDR1 SQVTM and CDR2 ANQGSEA. The trim removed 4 bases at V and 8 bases at J, leaving 16 bases unmatched. CDR3: CSVADTGARPGGYTF. CDR3 nucleotide sequence: TGCAGCGTTGCCGATACAGGGGCACGCCCTGGAGGCTACACCTTC.

This clonotype was counted only a few times. This chain connects TRBV5-1 to TRBJ2-1, with D perhaps matching TRBD1 or TRBD2 (6 bases each). This CDR3 comprises 17 residues. Deletions cut 0 bases from V and 8 bases from J, with 21 bases between. Germline CDR1 and CDR2: SGHRS and YFSETQ. CDR3 region: CASSLVRGPPGSDEQFF. The CDR3 DNA follows: TGCGCCAGCAGCTTGGTACGGGGGCCCCCCGGATCCGATGAGCAGTTCTTC.